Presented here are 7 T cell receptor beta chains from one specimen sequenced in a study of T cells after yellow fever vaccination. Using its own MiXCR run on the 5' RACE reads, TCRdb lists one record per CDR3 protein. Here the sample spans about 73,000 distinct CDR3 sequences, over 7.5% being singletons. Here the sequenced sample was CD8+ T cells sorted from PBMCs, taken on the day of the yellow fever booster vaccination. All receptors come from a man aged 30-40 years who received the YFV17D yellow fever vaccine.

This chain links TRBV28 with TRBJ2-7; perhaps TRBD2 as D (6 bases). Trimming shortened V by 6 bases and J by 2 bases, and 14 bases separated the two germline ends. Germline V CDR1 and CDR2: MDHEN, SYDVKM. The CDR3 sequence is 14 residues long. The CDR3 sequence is CASRLAVSTYEQYF. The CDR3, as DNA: TGTGCCAGCAGATTAGCGGTAAGCACCTACGAGCAGTACTTC.

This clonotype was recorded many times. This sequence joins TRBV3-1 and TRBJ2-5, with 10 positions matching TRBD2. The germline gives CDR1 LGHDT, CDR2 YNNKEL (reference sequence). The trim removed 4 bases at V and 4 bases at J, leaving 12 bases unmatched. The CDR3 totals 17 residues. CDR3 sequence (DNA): TGTGCCAGCAGCCCGGGACTAGCGACGAGTCAAGGAGAGACCCAGTACTTC. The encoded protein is CASSPGLATSQGETQYF.

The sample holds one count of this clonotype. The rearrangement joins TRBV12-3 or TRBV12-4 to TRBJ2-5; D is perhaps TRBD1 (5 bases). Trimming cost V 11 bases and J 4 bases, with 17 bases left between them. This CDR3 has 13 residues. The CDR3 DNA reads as TGTGCCCTCAGTTTAAGACAGCCAGAGACCCAGTACTTC. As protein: CALSLRQPETQYF.

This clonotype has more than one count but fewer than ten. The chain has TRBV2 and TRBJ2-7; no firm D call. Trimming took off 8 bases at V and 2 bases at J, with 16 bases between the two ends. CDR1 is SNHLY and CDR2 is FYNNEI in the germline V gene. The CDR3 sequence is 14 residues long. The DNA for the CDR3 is TGTGCCAGCCTCATAAGTTTAGAGCCCTACGAGCAGTACTTC. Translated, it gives CASLISLEPYEQYF.

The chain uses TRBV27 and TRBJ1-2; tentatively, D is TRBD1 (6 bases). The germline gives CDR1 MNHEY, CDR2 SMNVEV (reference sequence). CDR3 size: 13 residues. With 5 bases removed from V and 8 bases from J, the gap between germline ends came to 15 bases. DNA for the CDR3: TGTGCCAGCAGTCCCCGGACAGTAGAAGGCTACACCTTC. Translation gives CASSPRTVEGYTF.

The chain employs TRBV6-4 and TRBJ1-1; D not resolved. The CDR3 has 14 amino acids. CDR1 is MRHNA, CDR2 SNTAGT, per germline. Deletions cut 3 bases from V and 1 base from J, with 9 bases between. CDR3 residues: CASSETDGNTEAFF. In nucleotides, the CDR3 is TGTGCCAGCAGTGAGACTGACGGGAACACTGAAGCTTTCTTT.

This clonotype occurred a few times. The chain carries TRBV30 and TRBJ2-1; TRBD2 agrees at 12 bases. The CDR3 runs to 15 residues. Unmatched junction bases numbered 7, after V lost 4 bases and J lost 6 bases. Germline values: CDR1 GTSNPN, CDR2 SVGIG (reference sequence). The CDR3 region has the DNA TGTGCCTGGACTCCTCTAGCGGGAGGGGGCAATGAGCAGTTCTTC. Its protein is CAWTPLAGGGNEQFF.